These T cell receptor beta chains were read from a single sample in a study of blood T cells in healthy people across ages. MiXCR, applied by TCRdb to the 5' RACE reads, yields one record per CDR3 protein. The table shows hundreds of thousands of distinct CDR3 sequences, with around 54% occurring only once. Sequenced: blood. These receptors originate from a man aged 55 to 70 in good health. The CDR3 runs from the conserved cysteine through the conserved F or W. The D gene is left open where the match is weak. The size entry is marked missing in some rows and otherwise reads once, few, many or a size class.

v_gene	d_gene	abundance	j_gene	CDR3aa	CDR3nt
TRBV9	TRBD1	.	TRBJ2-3	CASCRQGLGHADTQYF	TGTGCCAGCTGCAGACAGGGGTTAGGACACGCAGATACGCAGTATTTT
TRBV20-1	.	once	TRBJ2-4	CSARDLLRGPKNIQYF	TGCAGTGCTAGAGACTTACTCAGGGGACCCAAAAACATTCAGTACTTC
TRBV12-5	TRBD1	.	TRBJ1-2	CASGLVVTGSSNYGYTF	TGTGCTAGTGGTTTGGTAGTGACAGGGAGTTCTAACTATGGCTACACCTTC
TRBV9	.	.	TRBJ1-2	CASNGAADYGYTF	TGTGCCTCGAATGGGGCAGCTGACTATGGCTACACCTTC
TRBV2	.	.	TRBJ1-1	CASQILVVNTEAFF	TGTGCCAGCCAAATCCTGGTGGTGAACACTGAAGCTTTCTTT
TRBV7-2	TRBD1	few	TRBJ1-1	CASSLAGQGLTEAFF	TGTGCCAGCAGCTTAGCGGGACAGGGTTTGACTGAAGCTTTCTTT
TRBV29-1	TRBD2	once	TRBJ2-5	CGVQASGQETQYF	TGCGGCGTTCAGGCTAGCGGCCAAGAGACCCAGTACTTC
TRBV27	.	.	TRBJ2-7	CASSLIGDEQYF	TGTGCCAGCAGTTTAATAGGCGACGAGCAGTACTTC
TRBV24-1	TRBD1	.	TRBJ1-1	CATSDNRQGVAFF	TGTGCCACCAGTGATAACAGACAGGGAGTAGCTTTCTTT
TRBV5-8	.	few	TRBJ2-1	CASSFHRGGEQFF	TGTGCCAGCAGCTTTCACAGGGGGGGTGAGCAGTTCTTC
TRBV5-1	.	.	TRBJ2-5	CASSAAGRETQYF	TGCGCCAGCAGCGCCGCGGGGAGAGAGACCCAGTACTTC
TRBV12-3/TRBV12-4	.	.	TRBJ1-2	CASRVTDGGSDYTF	TGTGCCAGTAGAGTGACGGACGGGGGATCTGACTACACCTTC
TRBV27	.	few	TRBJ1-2	CASRTGPGDGYTF	TGTGCCAGCAGAACAGGTCCCGGGGATGGCTACACCTTC
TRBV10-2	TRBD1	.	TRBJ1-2	CASSEDGTGRSYTF	TGCGCCAGCAGTGAGGATGGGACAGGGCGCAGCTACACCTTC
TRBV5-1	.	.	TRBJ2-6	CASSSLGSGANVLTF	TGCGCCAGCAGCTCACTAGGCTCTGGGGCCAACGTCCTGACTTTC
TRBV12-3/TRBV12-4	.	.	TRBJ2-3	CASSISGPRGDTQYF	TGTGCCAGCAGTATCTCGGGACCCCGAGGGGATACGCAGTATTTT
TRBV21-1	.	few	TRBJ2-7	CASIERGSYEQYF	TGTGCCAGCATCGAGAGGGGATCCTACGAGCAGTACTTC
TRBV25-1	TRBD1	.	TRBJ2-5	CASGKPPGTGVETQYF	TGTGCCAGCGGAAAACCGCCCGGGACAGGGGTGGAGACCCAGTACTTC
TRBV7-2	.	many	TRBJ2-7	CASSLLSAYEQYF	TGTGCCAGCAGCTTATTGTCAGCATACGAGCAGTACTTC
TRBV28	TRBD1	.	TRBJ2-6	CASRGQSFGANVLTF	TGTGCCAGCAGGGGACAGTCATTCGGGGCCAACGTCCTGACTTTC
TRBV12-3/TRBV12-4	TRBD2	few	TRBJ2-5	CASSPPLAGGPYQETQYF	TGTGCCAGCAGCCCCCCACTAGCGGGGGGCCCGTACCAAGAGACCCAGTACTTC
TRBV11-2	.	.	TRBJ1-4	CASSLGILGREKLFF	TGTGCCAGCTCCTTAGGAATATTGGGGCGCGAAAAACTGTTTTTT
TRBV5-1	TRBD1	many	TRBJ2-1	CASGRRGTGDNEQFF	TGCGCCAGCGGCCGCCGGGGCACAGGGGACAATGAGCAGTTCTTC